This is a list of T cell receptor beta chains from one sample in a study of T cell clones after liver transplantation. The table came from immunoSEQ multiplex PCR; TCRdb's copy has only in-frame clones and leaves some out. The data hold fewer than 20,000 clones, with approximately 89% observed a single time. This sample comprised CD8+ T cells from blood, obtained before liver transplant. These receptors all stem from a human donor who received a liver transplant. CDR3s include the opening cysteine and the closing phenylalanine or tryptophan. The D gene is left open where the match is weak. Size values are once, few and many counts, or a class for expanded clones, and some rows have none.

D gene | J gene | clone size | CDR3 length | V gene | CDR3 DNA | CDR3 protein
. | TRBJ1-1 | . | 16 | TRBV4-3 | TGCGCCAGCAGCCAAGAACGGACCTGGGCACTCACTGAAGCTTTCTTT | CASSQERTWALTEAFF
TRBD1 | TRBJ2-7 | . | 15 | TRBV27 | TGTGCCAGCAGTTTGTCAGGGGGCTACTCCTACGAGCAGTACTTC | CASSLSGGYSYEQYF
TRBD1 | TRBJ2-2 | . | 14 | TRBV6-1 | TGTGCCAGCAAGGGGGACAGCGACACCGGGGAGCTGTTTTTT | CASKGDSDTGELFF
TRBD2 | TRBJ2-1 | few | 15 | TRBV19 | TGTGCCAGTAGTCGGGGGGAGGCCCTGAGGGATGAGCAGTTCTTC | CASSRGEALRDEQFF
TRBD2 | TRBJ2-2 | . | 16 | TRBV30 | TGTGCCTGGAGTGTTAGCGGGCTCGCGAACACCGGGGAGCTGTTTTTT | CAWSVSGLANTGELFF
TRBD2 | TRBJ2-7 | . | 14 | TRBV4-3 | TGCGCCAGCCTACCAGCGGGATTATCCTACAAGCAGTACTTC | CASLPAGLSYKQYF
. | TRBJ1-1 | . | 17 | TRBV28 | TGTGCCAGCAGTTTTCCCACCTTGACGGATATGAACACTGAAGCTTTCTTT | CASSFPTLTDMNTEAFF
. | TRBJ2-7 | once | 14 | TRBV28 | TGTGCCAGCAGTTTATACCAGGTCGCCTACGAGCAGTACTTC | CASSLYQVAYEQYF
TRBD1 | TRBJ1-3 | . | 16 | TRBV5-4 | TGTGCCAGCACCTCTGACCTCGACAGGGCTGGAAACACCATATATTTT | CASTSDLDRAGNTIYF
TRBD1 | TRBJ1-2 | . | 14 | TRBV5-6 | TGTGCCAGCAGCCCCGGGACAGGGATTTATGGCTACACCTTC | CASSPGTGIYGYTF
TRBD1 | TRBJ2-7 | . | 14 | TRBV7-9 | TGTGCCAGCAGCTTAGACGGGACAGTCTACGAGCAGTACTTC | CASSLDGTVYEQYF
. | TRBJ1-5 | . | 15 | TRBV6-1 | TGTGCCAGCAGCTTCTTGGACGGTAGCAATCAGCCCCAGCATTTT | CASSFLDGSNQPQHF
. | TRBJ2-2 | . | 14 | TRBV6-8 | TGTGCCAGCAGGGAGGCTTTTGGGACCGGGGAGCTGTTTTTT | CASREAFGTGELFF
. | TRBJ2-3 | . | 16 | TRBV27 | TGTGCCACCCCCCCCGGGCCCTTAAATGACACAGATACGCAGTATTTT | CATPPGPLNDTDTQYF
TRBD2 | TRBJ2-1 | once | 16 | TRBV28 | TGTGCCAGCAGACCCCATCTAGCGGGAGAATTGGATGAGCAGTTCTTC | CASRPHLAGELDEQFF
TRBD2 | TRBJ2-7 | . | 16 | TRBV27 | TGTGCCAGCAGTTACTCCAGCGGGAGCCGTTCCTACGAGCAGTACTTC | CASSYSSGSRSYEQYF